These 9 T cell receptor beta chains came from one sample sequenced in a study of cytomegalovirus exposure and HLA in healthy donors. The PCR used 60 Vbeta and 13 Jbeta primers. Sequenced by immunoSEQ multiplex PCR; TCRdb stores in-frame clones only, minus some. The table includes about 150,000 clones, 75% to 85% detected once. Sequenced: PBMCs. Receptor source: a man aged 50 to 60 in good health and CMV-seropositive.

This clone appeared once. This chain connects TRBV5-1 to TRBJ1-1, with 7 bases identical to TRBD1. The CDR3 loop spans 13 amino acids. J was trimmed by 7 bases and V by 0 bases; bases with no gene match: 3. Germline loops: CDR1 SGHRS, CDR2 YFSETQ. CDR3 amino acids: CASSLVGTDEAFF. The CDR3 DNA sequence: TGCGCCAGCAGCTTGGTAGGGACAGATGAAGCTTTCTTT.

The chain carries TRBV6-1 and TRBJ1-1; the D is unclear. Trimming left V 2 bases short and J 1 base short, with 5 bases between. The CDR3 is 13 residues long. Germline-derived CDR1 and CDR2 are MNHNS and SASEGT. This CDR3 reads CASSERENTEAFF. CDR3 nucleotides: TGTGCCAGCAGTGAACGGGAGAACACTGAAGCTTTCTTT.

The chain links TRBV19 to TRBJ2-5, with 7 bases aligning to TRBD2. Germline V gene lookup returns CDR1 LNHDA and CDR2 SQIVND (reference sequence). The V gene end was trimmed by 1 base and the J gene end by 5 bases; junction bases not matched to a gene: 10. The CDR3 runs 16 residues. The DNA for the CDR3 is TGTGCCAGTAGTATAGGTGGCGGGAGCTCGTGGGAGACCCAGTACTTC. It encodes CASSIGGGSSWETQYF.

This clone has a single count. The chain carries TRBV11-2 and TRBJ2-2; possible D gene TRBD1, 6 bases. Trimming stripped 3 bases from V and 2 bases from J, with 7 bases between. The CDR3 totals 14 residues. Per germline, CDR1 SGHAT and CDR2 FQNNGV. The CDR3 region has the DNA TGTGCCAGCAGCTTCGGGACAAACACCGGGGAGCTGTTTTTT. It yields the protein CASSFGTNTGELFF.

This clone was seen more than once but under ten times. The genes are TRBV27 and TRBJ2-2; D gene unclear. The V gene's germline CDR1 is MNHEY and CDR2 SMNVEV (reference sequence). This CDR3 has 15 amino acids. V lost 2 bases and J lost 2, with 9 bases in between. The CDR3 is CASSLVTGNTGELFF. The DNA for the CDR3 is TGTGCCAGCAGTTTAGTAACCGGTAACACCGGGGAGCTGTTTTTT.

The J gene is TRBJ2-2, the V gene TRBV5-1; TRBD2 might be the D (6 bases). CDR3 length: 15 amino acids. CDR1 is SGHRS, CDR2 YFSETQ, per germline. V shed 0 bases and J shed 5 bases, with 11 bases lying between them. CDR3 protein: CASSLEEGRTGELFF. The CDR3 DNA is TGCGCCAGCAGCTTGGAGGAGGGGAGAACCGGGGAGCTGTTTTTT.

The chain is built from TRBV29-1 and TRBJ1-2; 9 bases are a match to TRBD1. Losses at the gene ends were 5 bases for V and 4 bases for J; bases not matched to a gene: 2. Germline V gene sequence: CDR1 SQVTM, CDR2 ANQGSEA. The length of the CDR3 is 12 residues. The CDR3 bases are TGCAGCGTTATGACAGGGGGCTATGGCTACACCTTC. It yields the protein CSVMTGGYGYTF.

V gene TRBV9 combines with J gene TRBJ2-1; possibly TRBD2 for D (6 bases). Germline lookup yields CDR1 SGDLS and CDR2 YYNGEE. Deletions cut 3 bases from V and 0 bases from J, with 16 bases between. This CDR3 comprises 17 residues. In DNA form, the CDR3 reads TGTGCCAGCAGCGGCGAAGGTCCGGGAGCCTCCTACAATGAGCAGTTCTTC. Protein: CASSGEGPGASYNEQFF.

The chain employs TRBV9 and TRBJ2-7; 9 positions match TRBD2. The germline V gene has CDR1 SGDLS and CDR2 YYNGEE. Germline trimming cut 4 bases from V and 6 bases from J; bases unmatched to any gene: 8. This CDR3 has 14 amino acids. The CDR3 bases are TGTGCCAGCAGCCCCTCCGGGACTAGCAGCGAGCAGTACTTC. Protein sequence: CASSPSGTSSEQYF.